A selection of T cell receptor beta chains follows, all from one sample in a study of blood T cell repertoires in COVID-19. The assay was immunoSEQ multiplex PCR, and TCRdb's table has in-frame clones only and misses some. Among about 190,000 clones, under 80% were seen once, and the ten largest hold 13%. Sequencing used peripheral blood. Receptor source: a man aged 50 to 60 who had recovered from COVID-19. Each CDR3 is given with its conserved first and last residue. Each record gives: J gene, V gene, CDR3 length, clone size, D gene, CDR3 protein, CDR3 DNA. The D gene is left open where the match is weak. Clone size is given for some rows only: seen once, a few or many times, or a class if the clone is expanded.

j_call: TRBJ2-3; v_call: TRBV7-8; cdr3_length: 15; clone_size: NA; d_call: TRBD1; cdr3_aa: CASSLTGGGSDTQYF; cdr3_nt: TGTGCCAGCAGCCTGACAGGGGGTGGATCAGATACGCAGTATTTT
j_call: TRBJ1-2; v_call: TRBV6-6; cdr3_length: 13; clone_size: NA; d_call: NA; cdr3_aa: CASTSKYDYGYTF; cdr3_nt: TGTGCCAGCACCTCTAAGTATGACTATGGCTACACCTTC
j_call: TRBJ2-1; v_call: TRBV18; cdr3_length: 13; clone_size: few; d_call: NA; cdr3_aa: CASSPRLDNEQFF; cdr3_nt: TGTGCCAGCTCGCCTAGATTAGACAATGAGCAGTTCTTC
j_call: TRBJ1-2; v_call: TRBV29-1; cdr3_length: 13; clone_size: NA; d_call: TRBD1; cdr3_aa: CSVAGTVQVGYTF; cdr3_nt: TGCAGCGTTGCCGGGACAGTTCAGGTCGGCTACACCTTC
j_call: TRBJ2-7; v_call: TRBV3-1/TRBV3-2; cdr3_length: 19; clone_size: NA; d_call: NA; cdr3_aa: CASSLRVETSICPRFEQYF; cdr3_nt: TGTGCCAGCAGCCTCAGGGTTGAGACTTCTATATGTCCAAGGTTCGAGCAGTACTTC
j_call: TRBJ2-2; v_call: TRBV6-1; cdr3_length: 16; clone_size: NA; d_call: NA; cdr3_aa: CASSVFSGSNTGELFF; cdr3_nt: TGTGCCAGCAGTGTATTTAGCGGATCGAACACCGGGGAGCTGTTTTTT
j_call: TRBJ2-5; v_call: TRBV19; cdr3_length: 14; clone_size: NA; d_call: TRBD1; cdr3_aa: CASSGPTGQETQYF; cdr3_nt: TGTGCCAGTAGTGGACCGACAGGGCAAGAGACCCAGTACTTC
j_call: TRBJ1-6; v_call: TRBV28; cdr3_length: 15; clone_size: NA; d_call: NA; cdr3_aa: CASRGEAPYNSPLHF; cdr3_nt: TGTGCCAGCAGGGGAGAGGCCCCCTATAATTCACCCCTCCACTTT
j_call: TRBJ2-7; v_call: TRBV18; cdr3_length: 15; clone_size: NA; d_call: NA; cdr3_aa: CASSPPGRTGYEQYF; cdr3_nt: TGTGCCAGCTCACCACCTGGCAGGACTGGCTACGAGCAGTACTTC
j_call: TRBJ1-1; v_call: TRBV28; cdr3_length: 13; clone_size: NA; d_call: NA; cdr3_aa: CASTLSVGTEAFF; cdr3_nt: TGTGCCAGCACCCTTAGTGTCGGCACTGAAGCTTTCTTT
j_call: TRBJ1-2; v_call: TRBV7-3; cdr3_length: 15; clone_size: NA; d_call: TRBD1; cdr3_aa: CASSLGTGDYYGYTF; cdr3_nt: TGTGCCAGCAGCTTAGGGACAGGGGACTACTATGGCTACACCTTC
j_call: TRBJ1-5; v_call: TRBV27; cdr3_length: 15; clone_size: NA; d_call: NA; cdr3_aa: CASSPRTASNQPQHF; cdr3_nt: TGTGCCAGCAGTCCTAGGACAGCTAGCAATCAGCCCCAGCATTTT
j_call: TRBJ2-7; v_call: TRBV3-1/TRBV3-2; cdr3_length: 16; clone_size: NA; d_call: TRBD2; cdr3_aa: CASSQGTLAGAYEQYF; cdr3_nt: TGTGCCAGCAGCCAAGGGACCCTAGCGGGAGCCTACGAGCAGTACTTC
j_call: TRBJ2-7; v_call: TRBV11-2; cdr3_length: 13; clone_size: NA; d_call: NA; cdr3_aa: CASSLDSFYEQYF; cdr3_nt: TGTGCCAGCAGCTTAGACTCCTTCTACGAGCAGTACTTC
j_call: TRBJ1-2; v_call: TRBV6-5; cdr3_length: 13; clone_size: NA; d_call: TRBD1; cdr3_aa: CASRDRGLDGYTF; cdr3_nt: TGTGCCAGCCGGGACAGGGGGCTTGATGGCTACACCTTC
j_call: TRBJ2-5; v_call: TRBV2; cdr3_length: 13; clone_size: NA; d_call: TRBD2; cdr3_aa: CASKTSDQETQYF; cdr3_nt: TGTGCCAGCAAGACTAGCGACCAAGAGACCCAGTACTTC
j_call: TRBJ1-2; v_call: TRBV28; cdr3_length: 14; clone_size: NA; d_call: TRBD1; cdr3_aa: CASSLWDRVYGYTF; cdr3_nt: TGTGCCAGCAGTTTATGGGACAGGGTCTATGGCTACACCTTC
j_call: TRBJ2-1; v_call: TRBV10-2; cdr3_length: 15; clone_size: NA; d_call: TRBD1; cdr3_aa: CASSGDRGWFNEQFF; cdr3_nt: TGCGCCAGCAGCGGTGACAGGGGTTGGTTCAATGAGCAGTTCTTC
j_call: TRBJ2-2; v_call: TRBV30; cdr3_length: 14; clone_size: NA; d_call: NA; cdr3_aa: CAWPGQLNTGELFF; cdr3_nt: TGTGCCTGGCCTGGACAGCTGAACACCGGGGAGCTGTTTTTT
j_call: TRBJ2-2; v_call: TRBV6-6; cdr3_length: 13; clone_size: NA; d_call: NA; cdr3_aa: CASSTQGAGELFF; cdr3_nt: TGTGCCAGCAGCACTCAGGGTGCCGGGGAGCTGTTTTTT
j_call: TRBJ2-6; v_call: TRBV6-7; cdr3_length: 17; clone_size: NA; d_call: NA; cdr3_aa: CASSWARGSSGANVLTF; cdr3_nt: TGTGCCAGCTCCTGGGCAAGGGGTAGCTCTGGGGCCAACGTCCTGACTTTC
j_call: TRBJ2-2; v_call: TRBV19; cdr3_length: 14; clone_size: few; d_call: TRBD2; cdr3_aa: CASSSGGLGGELFF; cdr3_nt: TGTGCCAGTAGTAGCGGGGGGCTCGGCGGGGAGCTGTTTTTT
j_call: TRBJ2-3; v_call: TRBV5-1; cdr3_length: 16; clone_size: NA; d_call: NA; cdr3_aa: CASSLGADPLKDTQYF; cdr3_nt: TGCGCCAGCAGCTTGGGAGCGGACCCTTTGAAAGATACGCAGTATTTT
j_call: TRBJ1-2; v_call: TRBV7-2; cdr3_length: 16; clone_size: NA; d_call: NA; cdr3_aa: CASSLVSTGSVYGYTF; cdr3_nt: TGTGCCAGCAGCTTAGTGTCAACAGGTAGTGTGTATGGCTACACCTTC
j_call: TRBJ2-1; v_call: TRBV24-1; cdr3_length: 12; clone_size: NA; d_call: NA; cdr3_aa: CATSDSVDEQFF; cdr3_nt: TGTGCCACCAGTGATTCGGTCGATGAGCAGTTCTTC
j_call: TRBJ1-1; v_call: TRBV19; cdr3_length: 15; clone_size: NA; d_call: NA; cdr3_aa: CASSPHDAGNTEAFF; cdr3_nt: TGTGCCAGTAGCCCCCACGACGCGGGGAACACTGAAGCTTTCTTT
j_call: TRBJ2-7; v_call: TRBV9; cdr3_length: 14; clone_size: NA; d_call: TRBD2; cdr3_aa: CASSTLADPYEQYF; cdr3_nt: TGTGCCAGCAGCACTCTAGCGGACCCCTACGAGCAGTACTTC
j_call: TRBJ2-4; v_call: TRBV23-1; cdr3_length: 19; clone_size: NA; d_call: NA; cdr3_aa: CASSHVTGRDTRAKNIQYF; cdr3_nt: TGCGCCAGCAGTCACGTCACAGGGAGAGATACGCGGGCCAAAAACATTCAGTACTTC
j_call: TRBJ1-2; v_call: TRBV29-1; cdr3_length: 12; clone_size: NA; d_call: NA; cdr3_aa: CSAEKQDYGYTF; cdr3_nt: TGCAGCGCCGAAAAACAGGACTATGGCTACACCTTC
j_call: TRBJ2-1; v_call: TRBV2; cdr3_length: 16; clone_size: NA; d_call: TRBD2; cdr3_aa: CASSPGLAGGRNEQFF; cdr3_nt: TGTGCCAGCAGCCCGGGACTAGCGGGAGGAAGAAATGAGCAGTTCTTC
j_call: TRBJ2-2; v_call: TRBV29-1; cdr3_length: 16; clone_size: once; d_call: NA; cdr3_aa: CSVTTGFITSGGELFF; cdr3_nt: TGCAGCGTCACAACGGGGTTTATAACGTCTGGCGGGGAGCTGTTTTTT
j_call: TRBJ2-5; v_call: TRBV5-4; cdr3_length: 14; clone_size: NA; d_call: NA; cdr3_aa: CASSLGGEKETQYF; cdr3_nt: TGTGCCAGCAGCTTGGGGGGCGAAAAAGAGACCCAGTACTTC
j_call: TRBJ1-2; v_call: TRBV20-1; cdr3_length: 11; clone_size: few; d_call: NA; cdr3_aa: CSARVTAGYTF; cdr3_nt: TGCAGTGCTAGAGTAACAGCTGGCTACACCTTC
j_call: TRBJ2-2; v_call: TRBV11-3; cdr3_length: 15; clone_size: NA; d_call: TRBD1; cdr3_aa: CASSGHRGAVGELFF; cdr3_nt: TGTGCCAGCAGCGGTCACAGGGGGGCTGTCGGGGAGCTGTTTTTT
j_call: TRBJ2-7; v_call: TRBV15; cdr3_length: 16; clone_size: NA; d_call: TRBD1; cdr3_aa: CATSRVTGDGTYEQYF; cdr3_nt: TGTGCCACCAGCAGAGTTACAGGGGATGGGACCTACGAGCAGTATTTC
j_call: TRBJ2-3; v_call: TRBV29-1; cdr3_length: 13; clone_size: NA; d_call: NA; cdr3_aa: CSGQTSASDTQYF; cdr3_nt: TGCAGCGGCCAGACTAGTGCCTCAGATACGCAGTATTTT
j_call: TRBJ2-5; v_call: TRBV28; cdr3_length: 13; clone_size: NA; d_call: TRBD1; cdr3_aa: CATDDRDRETQYF; cdr3_nt: TGTGCCACCGACGACAGGGATCGAGAGACCCAGTACTTC
j_call: TRBJ2-2; v_call: TRBV7-2; cdr3_length: 17; clone_size: once; d_call: TRBD2; cdr3_aa: CASTRPGLAGVVGELFF; cdr3_nt: TGTGCCAGCACCCGACCGGGACTAGCGGGAGTGGTCGGGGAGCTGTTTTTT
j_call: TRBJ2-7; v_call: TRBV4-2; cdr3_length: 18; clone_size: NA; d_call: NA; cdr3_aa: CASSPRQVMNNNSGEQYF; cdr3_nt: TGTGCCAGCAGCCCCCGACAGGTAATGAATAATAATTCGGGTGAGCAGTACTTC
j_call: TRBJ1-3; v_call: TRBV19; cdr3_length: 16; clone_size: NA; d_call: NA; cdr3_aa: CASSPPGPEVGNTIYF; cdr3_nt: TGTGCCAGTAGTCCTCCCGGACCGGAGGTGGGAAACACCATATATTTT
j_call: TRBJ2-7; v_call: TRBV5-1; cdr3_length: 16; clone_size: NA; d_call: TRBD2; cdr3_aa: CASSLGGLAGEHEQYF; cdr3_nt: TGCGCCAGCAGCTTGGGGGGACTAGCGGGAGAACACGAGCAGTACTTC
j_call: TRBJ1-1; v_call: TRBV3-1/TRBV3-2; cdr3_length: 15; clone_size: NA; d_call: TRBD1; cdr3_aa: CASSIWDSWNTEAFF; cdr3_nt: TGTGCCAGCAGCATCTGGGACAGCTGGAACACTGAAGCTTTCTTT
j_call: TRBJ2-5; v_call: TRBV4-2; cdr3_length: 19; clone_size: NA; d_call: TRBD2; cdr3_aa: CASSQGGAGGPGSVETQYF; cdr3_nt: TGTGCCAGCAGCCAAGGGGGAGCGGGAGGGCCTGGATCGGTAGAGACCCAGTACTTC
j_call: TRBJ1-5; v_call: TRBV11-2; cdr3_length: 17; clone_size: NA; d_call: NA; cdr3_aa: CASSLGGTSYSNQPQHF; cdr3_nt: TGTGCCAGCAGCTTAGGGGGGACATCTTATAGCAATCAGCCCCAGCATTTT
j_call: TRBJ2-1; v_call: TRBV11-2; cdr3_length: 14; clone_size: NA; d_call: TRBD2; cdr3_aa: CASSLSGGINEQFF; cdr3_nt: TGTGCCAGCAGCTTATCGGGGGGTATCAATGAGCAGTTCTTC
j_call: TRBJ1-1; v_call: TRBV7-3; cdr3_length: 15; clone_size: few; d_call: TRBD1; cdr3_aa: CASSQETGPGTEAFF; cdr3_nt: TGTGCCAGCAGCCAAGAGACAGGGCCGGGCACTGAAGCTTTCTTT
j_call: TRBJ2-3; v_call: TRBV9; cdr3_length: 15; clone_size: NA; d_call: NA; cdr3_aa: CASSDDRLRADTQYF; cdr3_nt: TGTGCCAGCAGCGACGACAGGTTGAGAGCAGATACGCAGTATTTT
j_call: TRBJ1-1; v_call: TRBV12-3/TRBV12-4; cdr3_length: 13; clone_size: NA; d_call: NA; cdr3_aa: CASRPDGITEAFF; cdr3_nt: TGTGCCAGCAGACCGGACGGGATCACTGAAGCTTTCTTT
j_call: TRBJ1-5; v_call: TRBV19; cdr3_length: 14; clone_size: few; d_call: TRBD1; cdr3_aa: CASRRTGEDQPQHF; cdr3_nt: TGTGCCAGTAGAAGGACAGGGGAGGATCAGCCCCAGCATTTT
j_call: TRBJ2-5; v_call: TRBV18; cdr3_length: 14; clone_size: NA; d_call: TRBD1; cdr3_aa: CASSRGQGGETQYF; cdr3_nt: TGTGCCAGCTCACGCGGACAGGGCGGCGAGACCCAGTACTTC
j_call: TRBJ2-7; v_call: TRBV12-5; cdr3_length: 13; clone_size: NA; d_call: NA; cdr3_aa: CASGPGEAYEQYF; cdr3_nt: TGTGCTAGTGGCCCGGGAGAGGCCTACGAGCAGTACTTC
j_call: TRBJ1-2; v_call: TRBV12-3/TRBV12-4; cdr3_length: 13; clone_size: NA; d_call: TRBD1; cdr3_aa: CASRTQGAGGYTF; cdr3_nt: TGTGCCAGCAGGACACAGGGGGCGGGCGGCTACACCTTC
j_call: TRBJ2-7; v_call: TRBV28; cdr3_length: 12; clone_size: NA; d_call: TRBD2; cdr3_aa: CASNGGRYEQYF; cdr3_nt: TGTGCCAGCAACGGCGGGAGATACGAGCAGTACTTC
j_call: TRBJ1-4; v_call: TRBV27; cdr3_length: 14; clone_size: NA; d_call: NA; cdr3_aa: CASSTDPSDEKLFF; cdr3_nt: TGTGCCAGCAGTACCGATCCGTCGGATGAAAAACTGTTTTTT